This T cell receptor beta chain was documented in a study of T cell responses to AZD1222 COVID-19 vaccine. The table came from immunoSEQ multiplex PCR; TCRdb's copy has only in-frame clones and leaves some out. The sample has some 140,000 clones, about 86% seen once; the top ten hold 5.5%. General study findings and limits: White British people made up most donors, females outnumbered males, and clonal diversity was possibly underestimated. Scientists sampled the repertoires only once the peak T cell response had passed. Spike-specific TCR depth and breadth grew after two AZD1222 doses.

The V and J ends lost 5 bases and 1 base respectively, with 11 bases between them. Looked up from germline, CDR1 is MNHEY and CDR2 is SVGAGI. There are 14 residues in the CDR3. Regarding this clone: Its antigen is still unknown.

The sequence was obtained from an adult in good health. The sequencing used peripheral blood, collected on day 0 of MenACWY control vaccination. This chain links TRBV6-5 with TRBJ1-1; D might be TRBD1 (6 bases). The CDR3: CASSPRGSNTEAFF. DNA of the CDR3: TGTGCCAGCAGTCCCAGGGGTTCGAACACTGAAGCTTTCTTT.